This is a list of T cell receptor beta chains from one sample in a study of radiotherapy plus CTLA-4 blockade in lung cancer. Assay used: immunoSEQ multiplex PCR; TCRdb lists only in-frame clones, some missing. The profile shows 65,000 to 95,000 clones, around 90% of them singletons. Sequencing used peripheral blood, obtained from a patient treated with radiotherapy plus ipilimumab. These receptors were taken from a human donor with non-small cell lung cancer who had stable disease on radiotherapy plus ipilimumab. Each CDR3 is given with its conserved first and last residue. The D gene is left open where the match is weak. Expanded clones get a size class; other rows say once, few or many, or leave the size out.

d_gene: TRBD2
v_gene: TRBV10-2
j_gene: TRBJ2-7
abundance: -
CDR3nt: TGCGCCAGCAGAGCAGGGACTAGCGGGGGTTACGAGCAGTACTTC
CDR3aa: CASRAGTSGGYEQYF

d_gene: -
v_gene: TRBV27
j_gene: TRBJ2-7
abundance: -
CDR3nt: TGTGCCAGCACCCCCCGCGGGGCCCGGGGGTACGAGCAGTACTTC
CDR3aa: CASTPRGARGYEQYF

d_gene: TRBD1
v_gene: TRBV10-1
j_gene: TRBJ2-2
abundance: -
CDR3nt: TGCGCCAGCAGTGAGTCCACAGGGGGCGGTTTGTCCGGGGAGCTGTTTTTT
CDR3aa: CASSESTGGGLSGELFF

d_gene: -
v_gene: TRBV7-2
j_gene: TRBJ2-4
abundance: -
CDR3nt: TGTGCCAGCACCGAAGGAGGGGGAGGGCCTAACATTCAGTACTTC
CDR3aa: CASTEGGGGPNIQYF

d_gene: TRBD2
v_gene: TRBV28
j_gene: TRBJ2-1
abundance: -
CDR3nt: TGTGCCAGCAGTAAGAGCGGGGGGGCCGGTGGTGAGCAGTTCTTC
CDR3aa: CASSKSGGAGGEQFF

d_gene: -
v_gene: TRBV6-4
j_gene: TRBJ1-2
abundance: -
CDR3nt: TGTGCCAGCAGTGAAGGCGGGGGGGGCTACACCTTC
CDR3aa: CASSEGGGGYTF

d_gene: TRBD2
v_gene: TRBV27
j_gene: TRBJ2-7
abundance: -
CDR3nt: TGTGCCAGCAGGGGTCGGGGACTAGCTGTATCGCTCTACGAGCAGTACTTC
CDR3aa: CASRGRGLAVSLYEQYF

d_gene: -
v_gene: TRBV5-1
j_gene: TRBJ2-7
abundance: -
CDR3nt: TGCGCCAGCAGCTTCGGGACGAACTACGAGCAGTACTTC
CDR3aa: CASSFGTNYEQYF

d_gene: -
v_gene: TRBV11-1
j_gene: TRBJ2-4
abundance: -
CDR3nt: TGTGCCAGCAACCCCATCGGCTCCCTTAATTCGTACTTC
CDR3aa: CASNPIGSLNSYF

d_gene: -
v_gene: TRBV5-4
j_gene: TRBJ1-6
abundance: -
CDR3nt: TGTGCCAGCAGCACTTACAGGGCCGGGGGAAATTCACCCCTCCACTTT
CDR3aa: CASSTYRAGGNSPLHF

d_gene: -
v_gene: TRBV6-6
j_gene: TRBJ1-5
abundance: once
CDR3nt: TGTGCCAGCAGTTCCCACTTGGGGGACGGCAATCAGCCCCAGCATTTT
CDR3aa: CASSSHLGDGNQPQHF

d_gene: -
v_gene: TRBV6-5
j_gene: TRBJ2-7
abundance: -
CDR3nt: TGTGCCAGCAGCCCTAAATCTGCGGGGTCCTACGAGCAGTACTTC
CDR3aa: CASSPKSAGSYEQYF

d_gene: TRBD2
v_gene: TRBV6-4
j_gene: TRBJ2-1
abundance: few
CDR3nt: TGTGCCAGCAGCGCGGGGGCCTACAATGAGCAGTTCTTC
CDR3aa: CASSAGAYNEQFF

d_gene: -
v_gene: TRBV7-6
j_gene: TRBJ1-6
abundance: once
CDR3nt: TGTGCCAGCAGCTTAGGGACCGGCAATAATTCACCCCTCCACTTT
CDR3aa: CASSLGTGNNSPLHF

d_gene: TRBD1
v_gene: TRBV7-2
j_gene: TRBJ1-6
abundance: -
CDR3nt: TGTGCCAGCAGCTCGGGACAGTATAATTCACCCCTCCACTTT
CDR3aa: CASSSGQYNSPLHF

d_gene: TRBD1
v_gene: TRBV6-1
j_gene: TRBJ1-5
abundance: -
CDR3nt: TGTGCCAGCAACGACAGGGCTCCCAATCAGCCCCAGCATTTT
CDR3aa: CASNDRAPNQPQHF

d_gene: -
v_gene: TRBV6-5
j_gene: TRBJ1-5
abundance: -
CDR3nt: TGTGCCAGCAGTAACGCAGGGATCGGCAATCAGCCCCAGCATTTT
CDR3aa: CASSNAGIGNQPQHF

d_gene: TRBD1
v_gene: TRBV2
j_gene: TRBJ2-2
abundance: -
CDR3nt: TGTGCCAGCAAACGGGACAGGGACACCGGGGAGCTGTTTTTT
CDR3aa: CASKRDRDTGELFF

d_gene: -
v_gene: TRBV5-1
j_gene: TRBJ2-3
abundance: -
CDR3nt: TGCGCCAGCAGCCAGGGTAGTGGCCAGGGTAGAGATACGCAGTATTTT
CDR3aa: CASSQGSGQGRDTQYF

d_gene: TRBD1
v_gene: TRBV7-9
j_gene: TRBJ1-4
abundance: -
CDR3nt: TGTGCCACCAGCGGGTGGGACAGGGGGTTTTCACTGTTTTTT
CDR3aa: CATSGWDRGFSLFF

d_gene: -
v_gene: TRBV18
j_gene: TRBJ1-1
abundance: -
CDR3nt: TGTGCCAGCTCACCTCTACGACAAGGCCGAACGACTGAAGCTTTCTTT
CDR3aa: CASSPLRQGRTTEAFF

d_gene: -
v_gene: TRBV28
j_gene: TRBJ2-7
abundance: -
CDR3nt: TGTGCCAGCTCCCTTGAGGGTTACGAGCAGTACTTC
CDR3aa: CASSLEGYEQYF

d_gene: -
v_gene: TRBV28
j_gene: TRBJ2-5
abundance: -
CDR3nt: TGTGCCAGCAGTTCCCCCCTCAGGGGATGGGAGGTGACCCAGTACTTC
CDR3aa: CASSSPLRGWEVTQYF

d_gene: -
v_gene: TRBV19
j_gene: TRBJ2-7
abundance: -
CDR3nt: TGTGCCAGTAGCCCAAACTTTTTAGGGAACTACGAGCAGTACTTC
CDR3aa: CASSPNFLGNYEQYF

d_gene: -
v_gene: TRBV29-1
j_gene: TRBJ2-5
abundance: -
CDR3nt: TGCAGCGTTGAGTATGGGGCTGGGGAGACCCAGTACTTC
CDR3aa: CSVEYGAGETQYF

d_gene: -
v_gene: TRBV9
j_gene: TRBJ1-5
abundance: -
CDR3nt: TGTGCCAGCAGCGTAGGGGGAAGCCCCCGGGGAGGCGATCAGCCCCAGCATTTT
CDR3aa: CASSVGGSPRGGDQPQHF

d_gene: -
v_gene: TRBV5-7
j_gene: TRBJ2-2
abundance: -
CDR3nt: TGTGCCAGCAGAAGAACGACAGGGAGGGGGGAGCTGTTTTTT
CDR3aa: CASRRTTGRGELFF

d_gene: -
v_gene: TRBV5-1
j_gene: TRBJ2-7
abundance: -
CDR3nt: TGCGCCAGCAGCCAATATGAGGGGGGTGAGCAGTACTTC
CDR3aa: CASSQYEGGEQYF

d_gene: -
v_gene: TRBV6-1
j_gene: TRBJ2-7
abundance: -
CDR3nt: TGTGCCAGCAGCCCGGGGCCGGGAACCTACGAGCAGTACTTC
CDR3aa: CASSPGPGTYEQYF

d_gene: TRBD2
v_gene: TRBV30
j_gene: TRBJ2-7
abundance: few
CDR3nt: TGTGCCTGGAGTGCGGGACTAGCGAACGAGCAGTACTTC
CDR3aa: CAWSAGLANEQYF

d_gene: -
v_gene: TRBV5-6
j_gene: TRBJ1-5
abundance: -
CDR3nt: TGTGCCAGCAGCTTGAGGGCGACAGAGGGCAATCAGCCCCAGCATTTT
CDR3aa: CASSLRATEGNQPQHF

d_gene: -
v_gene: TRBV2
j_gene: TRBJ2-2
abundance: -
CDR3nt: TGTGCCAGCAGTGAATGGCGGAACACCGGGGAGCTGTTTTTT
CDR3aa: CASSEWRNTGELFF

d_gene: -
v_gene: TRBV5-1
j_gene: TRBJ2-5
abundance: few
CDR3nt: TGCGCCAGCGCCCGGAACCAAGAGACCCAGTACTTC
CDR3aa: CASARNQETQYF